This T cell receptor beta chain stems from a study of T cells after yellow fever vaccination. V lost 5 bases, J lost 1 base, and 16 bases lay in between. Germline loops: CDR1 SEHNR, CDR2 FQNEAQ (reference sequence). The CDR3 is made up of 16 amino acids. This clonotype was detected a few times. TCR cDNA was made by 5'RACE template switching, adding a universal primer site and UMIs. TCRdb reprocessed the 5' RACE reads with MiXCR, giving one entry per CDR3 protein. The sample has 500,000 to 650,000 distinct CDR3 sequences; roughly a sixth are singletons. This specimen was PBMCs, taken about 5 days after the first yellow fever vaccination. The chain employs TRBV7-9 and TRBJ2-3; D not certain. This TCR derives from a man aged 18 to 29 who received the YFV17D yellow fever vaccine. CDR3 DNA: TGTGCCAGCAGCCCACACAAGGGCTATCGCACAGATACGCAGTATTTT. Residues: CASSPHKGYRTDTQYF.